This T cell receptor beta chain was sequenced in a study of spatial heterogeneity in lung cancer. Looking at the study overall: The count of detected beta-chain sequences consistently exceeded that of alpha-chain sequences.

Time point here: sample taken at primary tumor resection. Comments on this clonotype: Antigen: not known.

TCRdb reprocessed the 5' RACE reads via MiXCR and lists one record per CDR3 protein. The data show more than 30,000 distinct CDR3 sequences, approximately 5.2% seen once. The germline V and J ends were trimmed by 6 bases and 6 bases, with 21 bases remaining between them. The CDR3 contains 15 residues. Findings of the study overall: Resection blood, more than follow-up blood, showed ubiquitous expanded tumor TCRs.

Sequencing was performed on PBMCs, taken at surgery. V gene TRBV12-3 or TRBV12-4 combines with J gene TRBJ2-7, with a tentative D call TRBD1 (6 bases). This receptor was taken from a female donor with early-stage non-small cell lung cancer. The CDR3 region is CASSQDRPGMGEQYF. The CDR3 DNA reads as TGTGCCAGCAGCCAAGACAGGCCGGGGATGGGCGAGCAGTACTTC.